This T cell receptor (beta chain) originates from a study of human T cells and chemical hapten exposure. Ten or more counts support this clonotype. Using its own MiXCR run on the RACE reads, TCRdb lists one record per CDR3 protein. The sample includes about 71,000 distinct CDR3 sequences, approximately 9.8% of them seen just once. As to time point: patch test 1, 2 weeks after DPC sensitization. This sample's treatment: therapeutic diphenylcyclopropenone sensitization with weekly scalp DPC. Germline V lookup: CDR1 DFQATT, CDR2 SNEGSKA (reference sequence). This CDR3 comprises 14 residues. V was clipped by 6 bases and J by 4 bases; unmatched bases: 7.

The TCR sequence derives from a woman aged 35 to 49 with alopecia areata. Some clones in this sample may be carry-over from other donors' samples. This material consisted of whole blood, taken in connection with sensitization to the hapten diphenylcyclopropenone (DPC). The V call is TRBV20-1, the J call TRBJ2-2, with 8 bases matching TRBD1. CDR3 bases: TGCAGTGCCCGGACAGGGAAGTTCACCGGGGAGCTGTTTTTT. Amino acid sequence: CSARTGKFTGELFF.